The source of this T cell receptor (beta chain) is a study of T cell repertoires in cytomegalovirus infection. Study-wide background: The authors relied on CMV epitopes, both recently identified HLA-C-restricted and well-studied HLA-B-restricted. Study results and limitations: Carriers of CMV plus the relevant HLA were identified by cumulative public TCR beta family frequency. The response measured ex vivo was dominated by TCR beta clonotypes (HLA-C-restricted and CMV-specific).

The CDR3 extends over 16 amino acids. Germline V CDR1 and CDR2: SGHTA, FQGNSA. Trimming cost V 5 bases and J 0 bases; bases outside gene matches: 4. This clonotype turned up a few times. Its antigen is unidentified. From the reads, TCRdb called clonotypes with MiXCR, one entry per CDR3 protein. This sample has roughly 500,000 distinct CDR3 sequences; around 35% occur once, and the top ten carry roughly a sixth. This specimen consisted of cultured PBMCs, obtained from culture after CMV antigen stimulation. The genes are TRBV7-2 and TRBJ2-7, with 13 bases fitting TRBD2. This TCR was recovered from a human donor in good health (CMV status not recorded). Some clones in this sample may be carry-over from other donors' samples. The CDR3, as DNA: TGTGCCAGCAGCAGGGGACTAGCGGGGAGCTCCTACGAGCAGTACTTC. The encoded protein is CASSRGLAGSSYEQYF.